The next 28 T cell receptor beta chains were all read from a single sample in a study of blood T cell repertoires in COVID-19. Some clones are missing from TCRdb's copy, which holds only in-frame ones; the method was immunoSEQ multiplex PCR. In the table there are under 95,000 clones, 86% of which are singletons. Sequenced sample: peripheral blood. Receptors originate from a man of 80 years or more in a cohort sampled during active COVID-19.

The CDR3 loop is CASSFKAGGTDTQYF. The DNA of the CDR3 is TGTGCCAGCAGCTTCAAAGCCGGGGGCACAGATACGCAGTATTTT. V gene TRBV7-2 combines with J gene TRBJ2-3; TRBD2 might be the D (5 bases). The CDR3 is made up of 15 amino acids. Germline lookup yields CDR1 SGHTA and CDR2 FQGNSA. The ends were cut back, 3 bases at V and 1 base at J, with 11 bases in the middle.

The chain has TRBV5-1 and TRBJ2-1; D is uncertain. The germline V gene encodes CDR1 SGHRS and CDR2 YFSETQ. The CDR3 spans 13 residues. V lost 3 bases, J lost 6 bases, and 10 bases lay in between. CDR3 residues: CASSSFSGNEQFF. The CDR3 DNA sequence: TGCGCCAGCAGCTCATTTAGTGGCAATGAGCAGTTCTTC. The entire variable domain, with the rest obtained from reference TRBV5-1 and TRBJ2-1, is as follows: KAGVTQTPRYLIKTRGQQVTLSCSPISGHRSVSWYQQTPGQGLQFLFEYFSETQRNKGNFPGRFSGRQFSNSRSEMNVSTLELGDSALYLCASSSFSGNEQFFGPGTRLTVL.

The rearrangement uses TRBV4-1 and TRBJ1-2, with D uncertain. Germline-derived CDR1 and CDR2 are MGHRA and YSYEKL. The CDR3 consists of 13 residues. V was cut by 0 bases and J by 4 bases, with 6 bases left in between. The CDR3 loop reads CASSQEAGYGYTF. The CDR3 DNA reads TGCGCCAGCAGCCAAGAGGCAGGCTATGGCTACACCTTC.

The chain carries TRBV6-1 and TRBJ1-1; 9 bases are shared with TRBD1. This CDR3 has 15 residues. Per germline, CDR1 MNHNS and CDR2 SASEGT. The V gene end was trimmed by 3 bases and the J gene end by 1 base; junction bases not matched to a gene: 3. The CDR3 region is CASSDGGQGNTEAFF. The CDR3 bases are TGTGCCAGCAGTGACGGGGGACAGGGGAACACTGAAGCTTTCTTT.

In DNA, the CDR3 is TGTGCCAGCAGTTACTCTATGCCAGGCAATCAGCCCCAGCATTTT. Encoded protein: CASSYSMPGNQPQHF. V is TRBV6-5 and J is TRBJ1-5; D remains ambiguous. V was shortened by 0 bases and J by 2 bases, with 8 bases between the two germline ends. Germline V gene data show CDR1 as MNHEY and CDR2 as SVGAGI. The CDR3 loop spans 15 amino acids.

The V and J genes are TRBV4-3 and TRBJ1-6; D gene uncertain. Germline lookup yields CDR1 LGHNA and CDR2 YSLEER. The ends were cut back, 4 bases at V and 10 bases at J, with 14 bases in the middle. This CDR3 has 14 residues. In DNA, the CDR3 is TGCGCCAGCAGCCCAAGTGGGCGGGTCTCACCCCTCCACTTT. It encodes CASSPSGRVSPLHF.

The gene calls are TRBV5-1 and TRBJ1-1, with D possibly matching TRBD1 (5 bases). With 4 bases removed from V and 1 base from J, the gap between germline ends came to 11 bases. Per germline, CDR1 SGHRS and CDR2 YFSETQ. The CDR3 totals 14 residues. The CDR3 reads CASSPVQGNTEAFF. For the CDR3, the DNA is TGCGCCAGCAGCCCGGTCCAGGGGAACACTGAAGCTTTCTTT.

The rearrangement links TRBV13 to TRBJ2-7; 8 nucleotides line up with TRBD1. CDR3 length: 13 amino acids. The V and J ends lost 5 bases and 5 bases, in that order; junction bases with no gene match: 5. Germline values: CDR1 PRHDT, CDR2 FYEKMQ (reference sequence). CDR3 DNA: TGTGCCAGCAGCCCTACAGGGGGAGACGAGCAGTACGTC. It codes for CASSPTGGDEQYV.

The chain couples TRBV4-1 to TRBJ1-4; 12 nucleotides match TRBD1. The CDR3 has 21 amino acids. V lost 6 bases to trimming and J lost 2 bases; unmatched junction nucleotides: 19. CDR1 MGHRA and CDR2 YSYEKL come from the germline V gene. The CDR3: CASRRDRGRILGFTTNEKLFF. CDR3 bases: TGCGCCAGCAGGAGGGACAGGGGGCGCATTCTGGGGTTTACCACTAATGAAAAACTGTTTTTT.

V is TRBV19 and J is TRBJ1-3; D possibly corresponds to TRBD1 (5 bases). The CDR3 is 15 residues long. The V end was cut by 5 bases, the J end by 3 bases, with 14 bases between. Per germline, CDR1 LNHDA and CDR2 SQIVND (reference sequence). The CDR3 here is CASSPTGVNGNTIYF. The CDR3 DNA sequence: TGTGCCAGTAGTCCCACGGGGGTAAATGGAAACACCATATATTTT.

In regard to this clone: The sample holds other DNA sequences that translate to the same CDR3. The rearrangement links TRBV6-1 to TRBJ1-1, with D perhaps TRBD1 (5 bases). Trimming removed 3 bases at V and 4 bases at J, with 12 bases between. Germline V CDR1 and CDR2: MNHNS, SASEGT. The CDR3 has 14 amino acids. The CDR3 DNA reads TGTGCCAGCAGTGAGGCGGGGGGTGGCACTGAAGCTTTCTTT. It specifies CASSEAGGGTEAFF.

The chain recombines TRBV18 with TRBJ2-4, with TRBD1 as a possible D gene (6 bases). Germline V gene lookup returns CDR1 KGHSH and CDR2 LQKENI. The CDR3 runs to 16 residues. Deletions cut 3 bases from V and 0 bases from J, with 12 bases between. The DNA of the CDR3 is TGTGCCAGCTCACCCGGACAGACTTTAGCCAAAAACATTCAGTACTTC. Encoded protein: CASSPGQTLAKNIQYF.

In DNA form, the CDR3 reads TGCGCCAGCAGCTTAACTAGCGGGGGCAATGAGCAGTTCTTC. The encoded protein is CASSLTSGGNEQFF. This rearrangement joins TRBV5-1 to TRBJ2-1, with 11 bases matching TRBD2. Per the germline V gene, CDR1 is SGHRS and CDR2 is YFSETQ. CDR3 length equals 14 residues. With 2 bases clipped from V and 6 bases from J, the junction kept 1 base outside the gene matches. Using reference TRBV5-1 and TRBJ2-1 for the parts outside the CDR3, the full variable domain is KAGVTQTPRYLIKTRGQQVTLSCSPISGHRSVSWYQQTPGQGLQFLFEYFSETQRNKGNFPGRFSGRQFSNSRSEMNVSTLELGDSALYLCASSLTSGGNEQFFGPGTRLTVL.

The rearrangement joins TRBV18 to TRBJ1-1; D remains unclear. Per the germline V gene, CDR1 is KGHSH and CDR2 is LQKENI. The CDR3 length is 13 residues. The V and J ends lost 2 bases and 11 bases respectively, with 15 bases between them. The CDR3 nucleotides read TGTGCCAGCTCACCATCAAGCTCCGCGGATGCTTTCTTT. Its protein product is CASSPSSSADAFF.

This clone occurred once. The V and J genes are TRBV4-2 and TRBJ1-5, with TRBD1 matching 8 bases. CDR3 length equals 17 residues. The germline CDR1 and CDR2 sequences are LGHNA and YNFKEQ. The ends lost 1 base at V and 5 bases at J; junction bases unmatched: 10. The CDR3 nucleotides read TGTGCCAGCAGCCAAGTTGGCAGGGGGCAATTCGATCAGCCCCAGCATTTT. It specifies CASSQVGRGQFDQPQHF.

The rearrangement links TRBV5-1 to TRBJ2-1, with 7 bases identical to TRBD1. Losses at the gene ends were 1 base for V and 8 bases for J; bases not matched to a gene: 9. There are 15 residues in the CDR3. Germline values: CDR1 SGHRS, CDR2 YFSETQ. CDR3 DNA sequence: TGCGCCAGCAGCTTGTGGGAACAGGGGTTCCATGAGCAGTTCTTC. Translated, it gives CASSLWEQGFHEQFF.

V and J are TRBV3-1 (or the pseudogene TRBV3-2) and TRBJ2-1, with 8 bases lining up with TRBD2. Trimming took 4 bases from V and 4 from J; bases not matched to a gene: 3. The CDR3 totals 14 residues. Germline V gene data show CDR1 as LGHDT and CDR2 as YNNKEL (reference sequence). CDR3: CASSLSGGYNEQFF. The DNA for the CDR3 is TGTGCCAGCAGCCTCAGCGGGGGTTACAATGAGCAGTTCTTC.

The rearrangement joins TRBV24-1 to TRBJ2-1; 8 bases line up with TRBD1. Germline CDR1 reads KGHDR; CDR2 reads SFDVKD. The CDR3 has 14 residues. J gave up 8 bases and V 11 bases, and 13 bases lay outside the gene matches. In DNA, the CDR3 is TGTGCCATCCCGGACAGGGAAGATGACGATGAGCAGTTCTTC. Encoded protein: CAIPDREDDDEQFF.

The chain has TRBV6-4 and TRBJ2-2; TRBD1 matches 9 bases. J lost 7 bases, V lost 6 bases, and 9 bases had no gene match. The CDR3 runs to 15 residues. The germline V gene has CDR1 MRHNA and CDR2 SNTAGT. The CDR3 coding sequence is TGTGCCAGCAGCGAAAGAACAGGGGGCCACGGGGAGCTGTTTTTT. It translates to CASSERTGGHGELFF.

The V gene is TRBV15, the J gene TRBJ1-2; TRBD1 agrees at 8 bases. The V segment lost 5 bases and the J segment 1 base; nucleotides outside the gene matches: 9. The CDR3 is made up of 16 amino acids. CDR1 is LNHNV and CDR2 is YYDKDF in the germline V gene (reference sequence). CDR3 bases: TGTGCCACCAGCCGAGGCGGGACAGGCCTTAACTATGGCTACACCTTC. It translates to CATSRGGTGLNYGYTF.

The chain joins TRBV6-5 to TRBJ2-3; 7 bases align to TRBD2. V dropped 7 bases and J dropped 2; count of bases not matched to a gene: 9. CDR3 length: 15 residues. Germline CDR1 is MNHEY and CDR2 is SVGAGI. The CDR3 reads CASNPSGGPTDTQYF. CDR3 nucleotide sequence: TGTGCCAGCAACCCTAGCGGAGGACCCACAGATACGCAGTATTTT.

The chain couples TRBV6-5 to TRBJ2-6; 7 nucleotides agree with TRBD1. The V and J ends lost 6 bases and 4 bases, in that order; junction bases with no gene match: 6. The CDR3 loop spans 15 amino acids. Germline lookup yields CDR1 MNHEY and CDR2 SVGAGI. The CDR3 nucleotides are TGTGCCAGCAGCAAGGGGGCGCTGGGGGCCAACGTCCTGACTTTC. It translates to CASSKGALGANVLTF.

CDR3: CASSSSNTGELFF. In DNA form, the CDR3 reads TGTGCCAGCAGCTCTTCGAACACCGGGGAGCTGTTTTTT. This chain links TRBV7-9 with TRBJ2-2; D gene uncertain. Trimming stripped 4 bases from V and 0 bases from J, with 3 bases between. This CDR3 has 13 residues. Germline V lookup: CDR1 SEHNR, CDR2 FQNEAQ (reference sequence).

The genes are TRBV7-2 and TRBJ1-3, with 7 bases that match TRBD1. The CDR3 consists of 15 residues. CDR1 is SGHTA, CDR2 FQGNSA, per germline. V dropped 5 bases and J dropped 4; count of bases not matched to a gene: 8. CDR3 protein: CASSPTSDRGNTIYF. The DNA of the CDR3 is TGTGCCAGCAGCCCCACCTCGGACAGGGGAAACACCATATATTTT.

The gene calls are TRBV19 and TRBJ1-1; D is perhaps TRBD1 (6 bases). V lost 8 bases and J lost 2, with 15 bases in between. Germline loops: CDR1 LNHDA, CDR2 SQIVND (reference sequence). The CDR3 loop spans 14 amino acids. The CDR3 nucleotides read TGTGCCAGTCAACAGGGTTTGTTTAACACTGAAGCTTTCTTT. Translation: CASQQGLFNTEAFF.

V is TRBV5-1 and J is TRBJ2-3, with 11 bases fitting TRBD2. Germline V CDR1 and CDR2: SGHRS, YFSETQ. The CDR3 extends over 16 amino acids. Trimming took 4 bases from V and 5 from J; bases not matched to a gene: 9. DNA for the CDR3: TGCGCCAGCAGCCGAGCTAGCGGGGGGCCTTTAGATACGCAGTATTTT. This gives the protein CASSRASGGPLDTQYF. Using reference TRBV5-1 and TRBJ2-3 for the parts outside the CDR3, the full variable domain is KAGVTQTPRYLIKTRGQQVTLSCSPISGHRSVSWYQQTPGQGLQFLFEYFSETQRNKGNFPGRFSGRQFSNSRSEMNVSTLELGDSALYLCASSRASGGPLDTQYFGPGTRLTVL.

The gene calls are TRBV19 and TRBJ1-4; TRBD1 agrees at 8 bases. Trimming at V came to 7 bases and at J to 7 bases, leaving 8 bases not matched to a gene. CDR1 is LNHDA, CDR2 SQIVND, per germline (reference sequence). This CDR3 has 14 residues. CDR3 nucleotide sequence: TGTGCCAGTAACCGACAGGGGAACAGTGAAAAACTGTTTTTT. This translates into CASNRQGNSEKLFF.

V gene TRBV19 combines with J gene TRBJ1-6; no firm D call. Germline-derived CDR1 and CDR2 are LNHDA and SQIVND (reference sequence). The CDR3 extends over 14 amino acids. V lost 6 bases to trimming and J lost 8 bases, with 14 bases between them. The CDR3: CASRPAGTHSPLHF. CDR3 DNA: TGTGCCAGTAGACCTGCGGGTACCCATTCACCCCTCCACTTT. The complete variable domain, with remaining parts taken from reference TRBV19 and TRBJ1-6, reads DGGITQSPKYLFRKEGQNVTLSCEQNLNHDAMYWYRQDPGQGLRLIYYSQIVNDFQKGDIAEGYSVSREKKESFPLTVTSAQKNPTAFYLCASRPAGTHSPLHFGNGTRLTVT.